The entry below describes one T cell receptor beta chain. Its antigen is unknown. Sampling times: baseline, cycle 4 day 1, cycle 7 day 1. TCRdb's table, derived via immunoSEQ multiplex PCR, lists solely in-frame clones and lacks some. The sample lists tens of thousands of clones; about 93% were seen once. This entry is derived from a study of OX40 agonist ivuxolimab in advanced cancers. Across the whole study: Patients received the agonistic anti-OX40 (CD134) antibody ivuxolimab.

CDR3 length: 16 residues. Germline V gene sequence: CDR1 MGHRA, CDR2 YSYEKL. V was trimmed by 4 bases and J by 2 bases, leaving 15 bases between them. Study results and limitations: Among the nonresponders, some also had low normalized T-cell clonal expansion.

This clonotype originated in an adult with an advanced solid tumor such as melanoma, head and neck, liver or kidney cancer. Sequences were derived from CD4+ or CD8+ T cells sorted from blood, sampled in a trial of the OX40 agonist ivuxolimab. The genes are TRBV4-1 and TRBJ1-5, with D unresolved. The CDR3 loop is CASSRTGFLGNQPQHF. CDR3 coding DNA: TGCGCCAGCAGCCGCACCGGATTTCTGGGCAATCAGCCCCAGCATTTT.